This T cell receptor (beta chain) was sequenced during a study of early T cells in non-severe SARS-CoV-2 infection. Study details: Sequencing input comprised bulk RNA from unsorted whole blood; chain pairing was not available.

TCRdb re-called the 5' RACE reads with MiXCR, one entry per CDR3 protein. The table has 50,000 to 60,000 distinct CDR3 sequences, 8.7% seen once. V gave up 5 bases and J gave up 4 bases; unmatched junction bases: 7. The CDR3 consists of 16 residues. The germline CDR1 and CDR2 sequences are SGHTA and FQGNSA. There are many counts of this clonotype. V usage is TRBV7-2 and J usage is TRBJ2-3, with 12 bases aligning to TRBD2. Material: whole blood, obtained at baseline. The receptor's source is an adult who was a healthcare worker with PCR-confirmed SARS-CoV-2 infection or an uninfected control (not recorded which). The CDR3 nucleotides read TGTGCCAGCAGCGCCCAGACTAGCGGGAGTGCAGATACGCAGTATTTT. This encodes CASSAQTSGSADTQYF.